A single sample gave rise to the 10 T cell receptor beta chains below, sequenced in a study of PD-1 and CTLA-4 blockade in melanoma. The repertoire was sequenced with immunoSEQ multiplex PCR; TCRdb's copy has only in-frame clones and lacks some. The sample lists 25,000 to 30,000 clones, roughly nine tenths occurring once. The sample was CD8+ T cells from peripheral blood, taken before anti-PD-1 treatment. The receptors were sampled from a human donor with melanoma.

The chain employs TRBV19 and TRBJ1-1; D remains unclear. The CDR3 runs to 14 residues. Per germline, CDR1 LNHDA and CDR2 SQIVND (reference sequence). The V end was cut by 3 bases, the J end by 6 bases, with 14 bases between. DNA for the CDR3: TGTGCCAGTAGTATTAATTCGGGCAGCCCTGAAGCTTTCTTT. It codes for CASSINSGSPEAFF.

The rearrangement links TRBV7-9 to TRBJ2-5; D is possibly TRBD1 (5 bases). With 1 base removed from V and 5 bases from J, the gap between germline ends came to 20 bases. Germline CDR1 reads SEHNR; CDR2 reads FQNEAQ (reference sequence). The CDR3 spans 17 residues. This CDR3 is CASSLGPPIPQEETQYF. CDR3 in DNA: TGTGCCAGCAGCTTAGGTCCCCCGATCCCACAGGAGGAGACCCAGTACTTC.

The chain joins TRBV7-8 to TRBJ2-7; D gene ambiguous. CDR3 length: 14 amino acids. The germline V gene has CDR1 SGHVS and CDR2 FQNEAQ. Trimming left V 1 base short and J 4 bases short, with 11 bases between. The CDR3 loop is CASSLEWRSYEQYF. The CDR3 bases are TGTGCCAGCAGCTTAGAGTGGCGGAGTTACGAGCAGTACTTC.

This chain joins TRBV19 and TRBJ2-4, with 8 bases aligning to TRBD1. Germline CDR1 reads LNHDA; CDR2 reads SQIVND (reference sequence). The CDR3 is 13 residues long. The V and J ends lost 6 bases and 5 bases, in that order; junction bases with no gene match: 3. The CDR3 region is CASRPTGENIQYF. In DNA, the CDR3 is TGTGCCAGTAGACCGACAGGGGAAAACATTCAGTACTTC.

The rearrangement uses TRBV19 and TRBJ2-1; a weak D match, TRBD2 (6 bases). Germline V gene lookup returns CDR1 LNHDA and CDR2 SQIVND (reference sequence). V was trimmed by 2 bases and J by 7 bases, leaving 9 bases between them. This CDR3 contains 13 residues. For the CDR3, the DNA is TGTGCCAGTAGTATATTGGCGGGGAATGAGCAGTTCTTC. Residues: CASSILAGNEQFF.

The chain couples TRBV6-4 to TRBJ1-1; D remains unclear. Per the germline V gene, CDR1 is MRHNA and CDR2 is SNTAGT. Trimming pared 2 bases from V and 1 base from J, leaving 5 bases between. This CDR3 region has 13 residues. The CDR3 loop is CASSDRENTEAFF. CDR3 in DNA: TGTGCCAGCAGTGACAGGGAGAACACTGAAGCTTTCTTT.

V and J are TRBV12-3 or TRBV12-4 and TRBJ1-1; D unclear. The CDR3 is 13 residues long. V was cut by 6 bases and J by 8 bases, with 16 bases left in between. The CDR3 loop is CASSRWEILEAFF. The CDR3 region has the DNA TGTGCCAGCAGCCGCTGGGAAATTCTGGAAGCTTTCTTT.

The count of this clone is one. V and J are TRBV30 and TRBJ2-2, with 12 bases that match TRBD2. Trimming took 4 bases from V and 7 from J; bases not matched to a gene: 4. The CDR3 is 14 residues long. Germline CDR1 and CDR2: GTSNPN and SVGIG (reference sequence). CDR3 in DNA: TGTGCCTGGACTAGCGGGAGGGTTAGCGGGGAGCTGTTTTTT. It specifies CAWTSGRVSGELFF.

V and J are TRBV6-6 and TRBJ1-4; 7 nucleotides match TRBD1. The CDR3 consists of 18 residues. Germline V gene sequence: CDR1 MNHNY, CDR2 SVGAGI (reference sequence). V lost 5 bases to trimming and J lost 1 base; unmatched junction nucleotides: 13. The CDR3 sequence: CASSQWDSSSETNEKLFF. DNA for the CDR3: TGTGCCAGCAGTCAGTGGGACAGCTCAAGTGAAACTAATGAAAAACTGTTTTTT.

The chain combines TRBV11-2 with TRBJ2-1, with D maybe TRBD2 (6 bases). The CDR3 runs to 18 residues. V was trimmed by 1 base and J by 4 bases, leaving 20 bases between them. CDR1 is SGHAT, CDR2 FQNNGV, per germline. The CDR3 nucleotides read TGTGCCAGCAGCTTAGGCGTTCACGGCGGGATCCTTTACAATGAGCAGTTCTTC. Translated: CASSLGVHGGILYNEQFF.